Below, 22 T cell receptor beta chains from the same sample are listed, as sequenced in a study of beta chain features in type 1 diabetes. No cognate antigen is known for these TCRs. Study findings and constraints: In all four CD4+ subsets, TCRB CDR3 length was significantly, moderately reduced in type 1 diabetes.

Of the isolated RNA, all was reverse transcribed, and so the sequenced material was expressed TCRB transcripts. The data were produced by immunoSEQ multiplex PCR, yet TCRdb's version contains in-frame clones alone and is incomplete. Here the sample spans around 150,000 clones, about a tenth being singletons. Sequencing used central memory CD4+ T cells from blood. The source of these receptors is a man aged 25 to 40 with type 1 diabetes.

This clone turned up a few times. This chain's CDR3 is CAWSVGGAHNEQFF. CDR3 DNA sequence: TGTGCCTGGAGTGTAGGTGGAGCCCACAATGAGCAGTTCTTC. The chain employs TRBV30 and TRBJ2-1; D unresolved. Germline-derived CDR1 and CDR2 are GTSNPN and SVGIG (reference sequence). Trimming removed 0 bases from V and 5 bases from J, with 11 bases in between. This CDR3 has 14 residues.

This clone was seen only a few times. V usage is TRBV18 and J usage is TRBJ2-7; TRBD1 agrees at 7 bases. Germline loops: CDR1 KGHSH, CDR2 LQKENI. The CDR3 has 14 residues. After removal of 3 bases from V and 2 bases from J, the junction contained 4 bases not matched to a gene. The CDR3 DNA sequence: TGTGCCAGCTCACCCAGGGACAGTCCCTACGAGCAGTACTTC. Amino acids: CASSPRDSPYEQYF. The complete variable domain, with remaining parts taken from reference TRBV18 and TRBJ2-7, reads NAGVMQNPRHLVRRRGQEARLRCSPMKGHSHVYWYRQLPEEGLKFMVYLQKENIIDESGMPKERFSAEFPKEGPSILRIQQVVRGDSAAYFCASSPRDSPYEQYFGPGTRLTVT.

This clone was detected only a few times. The chain combines TRBV11-2 with TRBJ2-1; the match to TRBD2 covers 9 bases. V shed 4 bases and J 4 bases; nucleotides not matched to a gene: 8. CDR3 size: 16 residues. Germline V gives CDR1 SGHAT, CDR2 FQNNGV. Here the CDR3 DNA reads TGTGCCAGCAGCTCGAGACTAGCGGCGTCTTACAATGAGCAGTTCTTC. Translating gives CASSSRLAASYNEQFF.

This clone was seen a few times. CDR3 coding DNA: TGTGCCAGCAGCCTACTAGCGGGAGCAGGCAATGAGCAGTTCTTC. It encodes CASSLLAGAGNEQFF. The rearrangement links TRBV7-8 to TRBJ2-1, with 11 bases lining up with TRBD2. Germline V CDR1 and CDR2: SGHVS, FQNEAQ. The J segment lost 6 bases and the V segment lost 5 bases, leaving 6 bases of the junction unmatched. The length of the CDR3 is 15 residues.

The V call is TRBV5-6, the J call TRBJ1-2; 9 bases fit TRBD1. CDR1 and CDR2 from the germline V gene are SGHDT and YYEEEE. CDR3 size: 12 residues. J gave up 12 bases and V 0 bases, and 3 bases lay outside the gene matches. CDR3 in DNA: TGTGCCAGCAGCTTGGTAGACAGGGGGGACACCTTC. Translated, it gives CASSLVDRGDTF.

In its sample, this clone was seen a few times. The V and J genes are TRBV2 and TRBJ2-1; TRBD2 aligns across 9 bases. This CDR3 has 14 amino acids. V was pared by 7 bases and J by 4 bases, with 5 bases of the junction left unmatched. The germline gives CDR1 SNHLY, CDR2 FYNNEI. The CDR3 region has the DNA TGTGCCAGCAATAGCGGGAGTAGGTACAATGAGCAGTTCTTC. Its protein is CASNSGSRYNEQFF.

This clone was recorded a few times. The chain couples TRBV7-2 to TRBJ2-7, with TRBD2 identical over 9 bases. The V segment lost 0 bases and the J segment 1 base; nucleotides outside the gene matches: 1. The CDR3 runs to 15 residues. Per germline, CDR1 SGHTA and CDR2 FQGNSA. This CDR3 reads CASSLASGRSYEQYF. For the CDR3, the DNA is TGTGCCAGCAGCTTAGCTAGCGGGAGATCCTACGAGCAGTACTTC.

This clone was detected ten times or more. The V and J genes are TRBV4-2 and TRBJ2-7, with D tentatively TRBD2 (6 bases). Trimming stripped 1 base from V and 3 bases from J, with 16 bases between. The germline gives CDR1 LGHNA, CDR2 YNFKEQ. The CDR3 totals 16 residues. CDR3 amino acids: CASSQVNGGNNYEQYF. The CDR3, as DNA: TGTGCCAGCAGCCAAGTGAATGGCGGGAACAACTACGAGCAGTACTTC.

This clone occurred a few times. The V call is TRBV29-1, the J call TRBJ2-6, with D possibly TRBD2 on 5 matching bases. The CDR3 is 14 residues long. CDR1 is SQVTM and CDR2 is ANQGSEA in the germline V gene. V was clipped by 6 bases and J by 2 bases, with 11 bases between them. CDR3 in DNA: TGCAGCGTGGACTCGTCCGCTGGGGCCAACGTCCTGACTTTC. It encodes CSVDSSAGANVLTF. The full variable domain, rest sourced from reference TRBV29-1 and TRBJ2-6, is SAVISQKPSRDICQRGTSLTIQCQVDSQVTMMFWYRQQPGQSLTLIATANQGSEATYESGFVIDKFPISRPNLTFSTLTVSNMSPEDSSIYLCSVDSSAGANVLTFGAGSRLTVL.

The V call is TRBV18, the J call TRBJ2-3; 8 nucleotides agree with TRBD2. Germline V lookup: CDR1 KGHSH, CDR2 LQKENI. This CDR3 contains 14 residues. The junction had 9 bases not matched to a gene; V was cut back by 7 bases and J by 6 bases. The DNA of the CDR3 is TGTGCCAGCTTACAGGGACTAGTTCTCGATACGCAGTATTTT. Residues: CASLQGLVLDTQYF.

The J gene is TRBJ2-3, the V gene TRBV29-1, with D unclear. V was shortened by 1 base and J by 0 bases, with 11 bases between the two germline ends. Per the germline V gene, CDR1 is SQVTM and CDR2 is ANQGSEA. This CDR3 is 15 amino acids long. DNA for the CDR3: TGCAGCGTTGAAGGCAGTACTACTAGCACAGATACGCAGTATTTT. This gives the protein CSVEGSTTSTDTQYF.

This clone has just a few counts. The chain's CDR3 is CASSPGDTDTQYF. The DNA for the CDR3 is TGTGCCAGCAGTCCGGGAGACACAGATACGCAGTATTTT. The chain joins TRBV6-5 to TRBJ2-3, with D perhaps TRBD2 (6 bases). The germline V gene encodes CDR1 MNHEY and CDR2 SVGAGI. V was cut by 5 bases and J by 2 bases, with 8 bases left in between. The CDR3 length is 13 residues.

There are a few counts of this clone. This chain joins TRBV19 and TRBJ2-2; possible D gene TRBD2, 7 bases. V was trimmed by 4 bases and J by 5 bases, leaving 17 bases between them. In germline, CDR1 is LNHDA, CDR2 SQIVND (reference sequence). CDR3 length: 16 residues. The CDR3 is CASSTPRRGGTGELFF. As DNA, the CDR3 is TGTGCCAGTAGTACCCCACGGAGGGGGGGTACCGGGGAGCTGTTTTTT. The whole variable domain, remainder taken from reference TRBV19 and TRBJ2-2, is DGGITQSPKYLFRKEGQNVTLSCEQNLNHDAMYWYRQDPGQGLRLIYYSQIVNDFQKGDIAEGYSVSREKKESFPLTVTSAQKNPTAFYLCASSTPRRGGTGELFFGEGSRLTVL.

This clone was seen only a few times. The chain has TRBV29-1 and TRBJ1-1; D gene unclear. Germline V gene sequence: CDR1 SQVTM, CDR2 ANQGSEA. The CDR3 has 13 residues. V was cut by 7 bases and J by 0 bases, with 12 bases left in between. The CDR3 coding sequence is TGCAGCGCTTCCACAGATCTGAACACTGAAGCTTTCTTT. This gives the protein CSASTDLNTEAFF.

This clone was detected only a few times. CDR3 protein: CASSQDSSGGSQETQYF. CDR3 in DNA: TGTGCCAGCAGCCAAGATTCAAGCGGTGGTAGCCAAGAGACCCAGTACTTC. The chain uses TRBV4-2 and TRBJ2-5, with D perhaps TRBD2 (5 bases). Germline CDR1 is LGHNA and CDR2 is YNFKEQ. V lost 0 bases, J lost 1 base, and 15 bases lay in between. CDR3 length: 17 amino acids.

The CDR3 region is CATSRDRQPDTEAFF. The CDR3 DNA follows: TGTGCCACCAGCAGAGATCGACAGCCTGACACTGAAGCTTTCTTT. The chain uses TRBV15 and TRBJ1-1, with TRBD1 as a possible D gene (5 bases). The germline V gene encodes CDR1 LNHNV and CDR2 YYDKDF (reference sequence). Between the trimmed V and J ends, which lost 0 bases and 3 bases, there was a span of 11 bases. The CDR3 extends over 15 amino acids. Complete variable domain (other parts from reference TRBV15 and TRBJ1-1): DAMVIQNPRYQVTQFGKPVTLSCSQTLNHNVMYWYQQKSSQAPKLLFHYYDKDFNNEADTPDNFQSRRPNTSFCFLDIRSPGLGDTAMYLCATSRDRQPDTEAFFGQGTRLTVV.

This clone was counted a few times. V usage is TRBV11-2 and J usage is TRBJ2-7; D not resolved. Trimming cost V 5 bases and J 3 bases, with 5 bases left between them. This CDR3 is built from 11 residues. Germline CDR1 reads SGHAT; CDR2 reads FQNNGV. For the CDR3, the DNA is TGTGCCAGCAGCCTGTACTACGAGCAGTACTTC. It yields the protein CASSLYYEQYF.

The chain joins TRBV10-3 to TRBJ2-2, with TRBD1 as a possible D gene (6 bases). Trimming stripped 6 bases from V and 0 bases from J, with 14 bases between. CDR1 and CDR2 from the germline V gene are ENHRY and SYGVKD. There are 16 residues in the CDR3. This CDR3 is CAIRGAGQTNTGELFF. The CDR3 coding sequence is TGTGCCATCAGGGGGGCCGGACAGACGAACACCGGGGAGCTGTTTTTT.

The chain couples TRBV9 to TRBJ2-1, with D possibly matching TRBD1 (5 bases). The CDR3 spans 15 residues. Trimming cost V 0 bases and J 4 bases, with 11 bases left between them. Germline V CDR1 and CDR2: SGDLS, YYNGEE. The CDR3 region is CASSVEAGKYNEQFF. The CDR3 coding sequence is TGTGCCAGCAGCGTAGAGGCAGGGAAGTACAATGAGCAGTTCTTC.

The table lists this clone with a few counts. An end of the junction does not agree with germline; a read error may underlie this. The chain joins TRBV20-1 to TRBJ1-1, with D possibly being TRBD1 (6 bases). Germline V gene sequence: CDR1 DFQATT, CDR2 SNEGSKA (reference sequence). The CDR3 runs to 11 residues. CDR3 bases: TGCAGTGCGGAACGGGACACCGAAGCTTTCTTT. Residues: CSAERDTEAFF.

Written as DNA, the CDR3 is TGTGCCAGCAGGGCAGGGTCGGGGGAGCAGTACTTC. The encoded protein is CASRAGSGEQYF. This sequence joins TRBV6-5 and TRBJ2-5; perhaps TRBD2 as D (6 bases). Germline V gives CDR1 MNHEY, CDR2 SVGAGI. This CDR3 region has 12 residues. The V end lost 6 bases, the J end lost 11 bases, and 16 bases lay between the germline ends.

The rearrangement uses TRBV5-6 and TRBJ2-6; 11 bases fit TRBD2. CDR1 is SGHDT, CDR2 YYEEEE, per germline. J lost 1 base, V lost 4 bases, and 4 bases had no gene match. The CDR3 spans 17 residues. This CDR3 reads CASSPLAGASGANVLTF. The DNA for the CDR3 is TGTGCCAGCAGCCCACTAGCGGGAGCATCTGGGGCCAACGTCCTGACTTTC.